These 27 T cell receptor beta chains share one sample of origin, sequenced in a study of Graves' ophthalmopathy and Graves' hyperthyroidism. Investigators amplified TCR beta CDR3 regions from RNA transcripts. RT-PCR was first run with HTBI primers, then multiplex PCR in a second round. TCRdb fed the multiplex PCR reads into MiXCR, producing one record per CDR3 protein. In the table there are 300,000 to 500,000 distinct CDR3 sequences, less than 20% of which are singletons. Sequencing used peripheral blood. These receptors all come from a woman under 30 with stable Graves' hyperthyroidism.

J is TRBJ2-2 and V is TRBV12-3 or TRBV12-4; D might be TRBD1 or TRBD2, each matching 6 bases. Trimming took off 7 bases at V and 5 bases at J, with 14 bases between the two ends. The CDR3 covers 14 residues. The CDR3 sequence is CASTHRGETGELFF. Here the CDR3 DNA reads TGTGCCAGCACCCATAGGGGGGAAACCGGGGAGCTGTTTTTT.

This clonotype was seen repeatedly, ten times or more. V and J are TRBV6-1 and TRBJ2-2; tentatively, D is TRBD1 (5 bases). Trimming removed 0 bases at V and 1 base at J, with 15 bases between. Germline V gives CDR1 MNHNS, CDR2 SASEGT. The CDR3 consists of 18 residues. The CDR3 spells CASSEALVTAVNTGELFF. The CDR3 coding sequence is TGTGCCAGCAGTGAAGCGCTCGTGACAGCCGTGAACACCGGGGAGCTGTTTTTT.

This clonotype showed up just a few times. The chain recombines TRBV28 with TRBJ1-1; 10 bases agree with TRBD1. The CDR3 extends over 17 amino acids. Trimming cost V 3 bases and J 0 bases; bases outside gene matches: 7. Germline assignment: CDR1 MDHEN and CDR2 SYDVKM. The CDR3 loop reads CASSFRDRGTLNTEAFF. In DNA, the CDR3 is TGTGCCAGCAGTTTCAGGGACAGGGGAACCCTGAACACTGAAGCTTTCTTT. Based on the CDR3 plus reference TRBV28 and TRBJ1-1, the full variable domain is DVKVTQSSRYLVKRTGEKVFLECVQDMDHENMFWYRQDPGLGLRLIYFSYDVKMKEKGDIPEGYSVSREKKERFSLILESASTNQTSMYLCASSFRDRGTLNTEAFFGQGTRLTVV.

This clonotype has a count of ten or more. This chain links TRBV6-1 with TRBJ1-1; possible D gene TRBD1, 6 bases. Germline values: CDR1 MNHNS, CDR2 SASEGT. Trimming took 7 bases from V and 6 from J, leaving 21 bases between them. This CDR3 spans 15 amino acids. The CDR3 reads CASKRTDSLPPEAFF. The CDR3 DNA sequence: TGTGCCAGCAAAAGGACAGACTCTCTTCCGCCTGAAGCTTTCTTT.

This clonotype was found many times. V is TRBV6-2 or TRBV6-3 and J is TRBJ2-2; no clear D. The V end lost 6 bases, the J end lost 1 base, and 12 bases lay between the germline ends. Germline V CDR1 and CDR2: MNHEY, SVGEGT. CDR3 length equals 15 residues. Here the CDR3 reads CASRSPRQNTGELFF. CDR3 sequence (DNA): TGTGCCAGCAGAAGTCCGAGGCAGAACACCGGGGAGCTGTTTTTT.

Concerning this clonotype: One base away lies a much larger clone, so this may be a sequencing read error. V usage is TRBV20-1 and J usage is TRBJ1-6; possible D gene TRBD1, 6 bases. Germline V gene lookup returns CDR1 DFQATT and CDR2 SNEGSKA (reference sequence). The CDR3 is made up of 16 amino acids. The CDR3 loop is CSARPPEGGANSHLHF. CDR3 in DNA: TGCAGTGCTAGACCACCCGAGGGGGGGGCGAATTCACACCTCCACTTT.

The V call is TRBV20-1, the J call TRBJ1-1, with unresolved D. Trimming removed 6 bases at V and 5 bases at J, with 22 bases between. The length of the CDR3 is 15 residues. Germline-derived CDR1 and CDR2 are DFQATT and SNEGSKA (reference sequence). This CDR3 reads CSALTDRPRGTEAFF. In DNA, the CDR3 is TGCAGTGCCTTGACGGACCGCCCCCGGGGTACTGAAGCTTTCTTT.

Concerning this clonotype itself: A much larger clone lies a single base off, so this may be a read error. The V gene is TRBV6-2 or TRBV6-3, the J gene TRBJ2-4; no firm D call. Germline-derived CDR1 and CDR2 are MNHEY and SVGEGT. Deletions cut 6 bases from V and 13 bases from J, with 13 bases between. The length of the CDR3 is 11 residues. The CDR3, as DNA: TGTGCCAGCAGCGCGTCGAGAATGCAGTACTTC. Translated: CASSASRMQYF.

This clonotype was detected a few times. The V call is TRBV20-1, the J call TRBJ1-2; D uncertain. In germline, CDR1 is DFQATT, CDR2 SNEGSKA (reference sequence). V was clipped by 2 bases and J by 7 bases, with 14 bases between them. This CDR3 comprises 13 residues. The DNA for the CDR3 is TGCAGTGCTAGAAGAACCGCGGTATTTGGCTACACCTTC. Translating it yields CSARRTAVFGYTF.

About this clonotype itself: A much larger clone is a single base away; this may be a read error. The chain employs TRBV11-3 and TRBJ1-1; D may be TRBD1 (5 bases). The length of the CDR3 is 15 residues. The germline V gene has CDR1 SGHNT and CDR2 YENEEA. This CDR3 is CASSQPGRGRTEACF. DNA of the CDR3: TGTGCCAGCAGCCAGCCCGGGAGGGGACGAACTGAAGCTTGCTTT.

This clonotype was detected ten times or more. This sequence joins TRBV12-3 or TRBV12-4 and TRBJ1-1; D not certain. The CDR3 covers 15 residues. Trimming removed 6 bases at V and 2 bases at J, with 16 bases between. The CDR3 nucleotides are TGTGCCAGCAGAGGGATGTCTAGCCCAAACACTGAAGCTTTCTTT. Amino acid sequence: CASRGMSSPNTEAFF.

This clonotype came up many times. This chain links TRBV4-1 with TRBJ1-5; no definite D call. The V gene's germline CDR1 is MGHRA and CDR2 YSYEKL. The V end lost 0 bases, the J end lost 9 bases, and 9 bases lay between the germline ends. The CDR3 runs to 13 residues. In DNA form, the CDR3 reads TGCGCCAGCAGCCAAGAGGTAGTCGCGCCCCAGCATTTT. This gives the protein CASSQEVVAPQHF.

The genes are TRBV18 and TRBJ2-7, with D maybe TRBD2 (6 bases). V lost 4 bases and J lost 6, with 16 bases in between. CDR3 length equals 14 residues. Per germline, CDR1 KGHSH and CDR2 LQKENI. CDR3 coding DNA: TGTGCCAGCTCACTCGGAGGGGCTCTGGGCGAGCAGTACTTC. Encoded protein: CASSLGGALGEQYF.

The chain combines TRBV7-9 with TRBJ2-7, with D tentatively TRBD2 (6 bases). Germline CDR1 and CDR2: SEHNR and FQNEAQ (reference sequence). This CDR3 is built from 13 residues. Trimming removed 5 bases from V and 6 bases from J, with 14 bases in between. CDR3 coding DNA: TGTGCCAGCAGCCCTCGTGCGGGGACCGAGCAGTACTTC. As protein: CASSPRAGTEQYF.

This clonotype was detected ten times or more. CDR3 region: CASSWGFRVPGLKRNTEAFF. DNA for the CDR3: TGTGCCAGCAGCTGGGGCTTTAGGGTGCCGGGACTGAAAAGGAACACTGAAGCTTTCTTT. The J gene is TRBJ1-1, the V gene TRBV5-4; D perhaps matches TRBD1 (5 bases). Deletions cut 3 bases from V and 1 base from J, with 28 bases between. CDR3 length equals 20 residues. Germline lookup yields CDR1 SGHNT and CDR2 YYREEE (reference sequence).

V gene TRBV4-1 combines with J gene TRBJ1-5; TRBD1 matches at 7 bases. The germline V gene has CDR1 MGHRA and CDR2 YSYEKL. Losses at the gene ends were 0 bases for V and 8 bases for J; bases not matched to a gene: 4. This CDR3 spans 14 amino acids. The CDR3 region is CASSQEQGWEPQHF. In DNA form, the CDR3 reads TGCGCCAGCAGCCAAGAACAGGGGTGGGAGCCCCAGCATTTT.

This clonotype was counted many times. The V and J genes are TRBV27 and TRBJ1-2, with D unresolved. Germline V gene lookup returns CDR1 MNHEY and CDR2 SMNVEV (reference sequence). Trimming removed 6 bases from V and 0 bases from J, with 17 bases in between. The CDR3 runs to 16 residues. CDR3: CASRPSGAGANYGYTF. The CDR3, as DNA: TGTGCCAGCAGACCGAGCGGAGCGGGAGCTAACTATGGCTACACCTTC.

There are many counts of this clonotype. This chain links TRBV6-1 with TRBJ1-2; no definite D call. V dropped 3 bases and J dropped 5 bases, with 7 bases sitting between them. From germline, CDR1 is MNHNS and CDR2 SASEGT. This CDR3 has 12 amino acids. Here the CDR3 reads CASSERDYGYTF. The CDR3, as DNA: TGTGCCAGCAGTGAGAGGGATTATGGCTACACCTTC.

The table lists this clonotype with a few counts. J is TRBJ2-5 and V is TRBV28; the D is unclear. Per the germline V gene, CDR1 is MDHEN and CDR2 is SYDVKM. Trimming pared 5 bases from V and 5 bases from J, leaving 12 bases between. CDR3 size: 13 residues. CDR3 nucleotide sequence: TGTGCCAGCAGTCCGACGGTTAGGGAGACCCAGTACTTC. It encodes CASSPTVRETQYF.

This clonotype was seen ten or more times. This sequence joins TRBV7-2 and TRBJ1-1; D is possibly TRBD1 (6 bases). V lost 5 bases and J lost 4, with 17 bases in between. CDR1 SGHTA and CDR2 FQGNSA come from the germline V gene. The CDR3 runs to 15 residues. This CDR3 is CASSLSPRGGTEAFF. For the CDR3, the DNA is TGTGCCAGCAGCCTAAGTCCGAGGGGGGGCACTGAAGCTTTCTTT.

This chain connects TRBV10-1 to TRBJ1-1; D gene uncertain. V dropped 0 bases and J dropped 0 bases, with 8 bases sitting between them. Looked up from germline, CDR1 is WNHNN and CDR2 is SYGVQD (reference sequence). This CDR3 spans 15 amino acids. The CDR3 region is CASSESYGVNTEAFF. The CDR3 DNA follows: TGCGCCAGCAGTGAGTCTTATGGGGTGAACACTGAAGCTTTCTTT.

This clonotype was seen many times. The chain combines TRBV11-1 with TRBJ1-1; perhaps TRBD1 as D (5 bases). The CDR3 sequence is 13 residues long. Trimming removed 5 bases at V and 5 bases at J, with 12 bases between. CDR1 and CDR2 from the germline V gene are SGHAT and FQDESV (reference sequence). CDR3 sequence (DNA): TGTGCCAGCAGCATCGTAGGGGTAACTGAAGCTTTCTTT. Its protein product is CASSIVGVTEAFF.

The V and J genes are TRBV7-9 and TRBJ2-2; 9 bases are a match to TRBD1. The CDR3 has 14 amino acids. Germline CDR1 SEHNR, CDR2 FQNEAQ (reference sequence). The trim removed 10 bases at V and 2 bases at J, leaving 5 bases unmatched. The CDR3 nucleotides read TGTGCCACTCCGGGACAGGGAAACACCGGGGAGCTGTTTTTT. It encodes CATPGQGNTGELFF.

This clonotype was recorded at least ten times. This chain's CDR3 is CSASAQGYGYTF. For the CDR3, the DNA is TGCAGTGCTAGTGCACAGGGCTATGGCTACACCTTC. The chain uses TRBV20-1 and TRBJ1-2; D may be TRBD1 (6 bases). Per germline, CDR1 DFQATT and CDR2 SNEGSKA (reference sequence). The V end lost 3 bases, the J end lost 4 bases, and 9 bases lay between the germline ends. The CDR3 runs 12 residues.

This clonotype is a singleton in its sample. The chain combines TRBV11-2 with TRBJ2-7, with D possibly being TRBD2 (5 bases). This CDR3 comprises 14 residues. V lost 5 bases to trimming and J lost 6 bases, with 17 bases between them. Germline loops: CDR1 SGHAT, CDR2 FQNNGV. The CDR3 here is CASSLPLRGGEQYF. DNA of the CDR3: TGTGCCAGCAGCCTTCCTCTCCGGGGTGGCGAGCAGTACTTC.

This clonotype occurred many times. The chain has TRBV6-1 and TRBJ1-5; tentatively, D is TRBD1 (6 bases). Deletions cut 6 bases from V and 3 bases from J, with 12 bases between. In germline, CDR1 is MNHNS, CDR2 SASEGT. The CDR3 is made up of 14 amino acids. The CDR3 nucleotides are TGTGCCAGCAGCTCTGGACAGAACAATCAGCCCCAGCATTTT. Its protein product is CASSSGQNNQPQHF.

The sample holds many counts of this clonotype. CDR3 loop: CASKDSAGGQPQHF. CDR3 DNA: TGTGCCAGCAAAGATTCCGCTGGGGGCCAGCCCCAGCATTTT. The genes are TRBV6-2 or TRBV6-3 and TRBJ1-5; D may be TRBD1 (6 bases). Germline CDR1 and CDR2: MNHEY and SVGEGT. The length of the CDR3 is 14 residues. V lost 7 bases and J lost 7, with 17 bases in between.